The TCR beta chain under discussion was sequenced for a study of cytomegalovirus exposure and HLA in healthy donors. With 60 Vbeta and 13 Jbeta primers, the PCR was carried out. Libraries were prepared by immunoSEQ multiplex PCR; TCRdb keeps only in-frame clonotypes and omits some of them. The top ten hold roughly 6% of the sample, which has 150,000 to 200,000 clones, about 77% seen once. The CDR3 is made up of 14 amino acids. V lost 8 bases, J lost 9 bases, and 9 bases stayed unmatched. Looked up from germline, CDR1 is MNHEY and CDR2 is SVGAGI. This receptor was taken from a woman under 40 in good health and CMV-seropositive. The sequencing sample was made of PBMCs. This rearrangement joins TRBV6-5 to TRBJ2-3, with 12 bases lining up with TRBD2. CDR3 nucleotides: TGTGCCAGCCGCCTAGCGGGAGGGCCAGGCACGCAGTATTTT. It encodes CASRLAGGPGTQYF.